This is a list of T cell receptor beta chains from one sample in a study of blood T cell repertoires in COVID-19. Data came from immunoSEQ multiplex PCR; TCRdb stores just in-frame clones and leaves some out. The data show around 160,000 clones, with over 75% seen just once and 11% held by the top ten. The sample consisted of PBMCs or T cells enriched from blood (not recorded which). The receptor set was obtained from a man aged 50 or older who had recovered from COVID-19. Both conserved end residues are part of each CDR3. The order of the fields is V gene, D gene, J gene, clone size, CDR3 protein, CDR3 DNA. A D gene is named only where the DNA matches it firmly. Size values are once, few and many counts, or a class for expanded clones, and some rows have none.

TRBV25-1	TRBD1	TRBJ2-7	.	CASSATGQGAEQYF	TGTGCCAGCAGTGCCACGGGACAGGGAGCCGAGCAGTACTTC
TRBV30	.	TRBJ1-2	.	CAWSVRLSNYGYTF	TGTGCCTGGAGTGTACGACTTTCTAACTATGGCTACACCTTC
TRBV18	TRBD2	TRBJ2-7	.	CASKISGTSGGYTYEQYF	TGTGCCAGCAAAATATCCGGGACTAGCGGGGGTTATACCTACGAGCAGTACTTC
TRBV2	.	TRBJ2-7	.	CAGTARGTNEQYF	TGTGCCGGCACGGCCAGGGGCACGAACGAGCAGTACTTC
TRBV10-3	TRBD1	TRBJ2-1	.	CAITPDREAYNEQFF	TGTGCCATCACCCCGGACAGGGAAGCCTACAATGAGCAGTTCTTC
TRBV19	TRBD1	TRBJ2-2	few	CASRLGTGATGELFF	TGTGCCAGTAGGTTGGGGACAGGGGCCACCGGGGAGCTGTTTTTT
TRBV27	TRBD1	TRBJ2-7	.	CASSLETGGYEQYF	TGTGCCAGCAGTTTAGAAACAGGGGGCTACGAGCAGTACTTC
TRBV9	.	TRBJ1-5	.	CASSVGWGQGQPQHF	TGTGCCAGCAGCGTTGGGTGGGGGCAGGGCCAGCCCCAGCATTTT
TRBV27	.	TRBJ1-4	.	CASSLLAATNEKLFF	TGTGCCAGCAGTTTACTGGCAGCAACTAATGAAAAACTGTTTTTT
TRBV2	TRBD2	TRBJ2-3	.	CASRSPGLAGSTDTQYF	TGTGCCAGCAGAAGCCCTGGACTAGCGGGGAGCACAGATACGCAGTATTTT
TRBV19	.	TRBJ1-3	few	CASSETDITGNTIYF	TGTGCCAGTAGTGAGACGGACATCACCGGAAACACCATATATTTT
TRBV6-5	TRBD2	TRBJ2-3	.	CASSYSGGSLPDTQYF	TGTGCCAGCAGTTACAGTGGCGGGAGCCTCCCAGATACGCAGTATTTT
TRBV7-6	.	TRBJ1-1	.	CASSLAQGESFLGNTEAFF	TGTGCCAGCAGCTTAGCGCAAGGAGAATCCTTCCTGGGGAACACTGAAGCTTTCTTT
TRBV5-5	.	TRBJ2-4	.	CASSLPQTIAKNIQYF	TGTGCCAGCAGCTTGCCCCAGACAATAGCCAAAAACATTCAGTACTTC
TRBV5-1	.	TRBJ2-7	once	CASSLVTGMAYEQYF	TGCGCCAGCAGCTTGGTCACAGGGATGGCTTACGAGCAGTACTTC
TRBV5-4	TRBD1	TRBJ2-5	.	CASSLKQGGQETQYF	TGTGCCAGCAGCTTGAAACAGGGGGGTCAAGAGACCCAGTACTTC
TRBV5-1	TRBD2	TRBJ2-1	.	CASSLEGTSGMRRNEQFF	TGCGCCAGCAGCCTGGAGGGGACTAGCGGTATGAGAAGGAATGAGCAGTTCTTC
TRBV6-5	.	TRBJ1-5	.	CASTYSNQPQHF	TGTGCCAGCACCTATAGCAATCAGCCCCAGCATTTT
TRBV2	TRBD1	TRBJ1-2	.	CASTSLTRQGRGYGYTF	TGTGCCAGCACCTCTTTGACTCGACAGGGTCGCGGCTATGGCTACACCTTC
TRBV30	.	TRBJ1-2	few	CAWASGGARGYTF	TGTGCCTGGGCCTCGGGGGGGGCGCGGGGCTACACCTTC
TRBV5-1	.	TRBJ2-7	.	CASSLSWETSGGEQYF	TGCGCCAGCAGCTTGAGTTGGGAGACTAGTGGGGGCGAGCAGTACTTC
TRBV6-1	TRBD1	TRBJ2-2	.	CASSGTRTGVGPNTGELFF	TGTGCCAGCAGTGGAACTCGGACAGGGGTGGGACCTAACACCGGGGAGCTGTTTTTT
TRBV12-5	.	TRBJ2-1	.	CASGLRTDNEQFF	TGTGCTAGTGGTCTTCGGACAGACAATGAGCAGTTCTTC
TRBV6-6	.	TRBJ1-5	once	CASSYGGRGNQPQHF	TGTGCCAGCAGTTACGGGGGCCGGGGCAATCAGCCCCAGCATTTT
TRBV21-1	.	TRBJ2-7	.	CASSKGPTGEGYEQYF	TGTGCCAGCAGCAAAGGTCCGACAGGGGAGGGCTACGAGCAGTACTTC
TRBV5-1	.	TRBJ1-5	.	CASSLGRDQPQHF	TGCGCCAGCAGCTTGGGCAGGGATCAGCCCCAGCATTTT
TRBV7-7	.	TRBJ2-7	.	CASSHEQVPHPYEQYF	TGTGCCAGCAGTCATGAACAGGTCCCCCATCCCTACGAGCAGTACTTC
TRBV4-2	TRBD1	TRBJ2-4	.	CASSQFTGGANNIQYF	TGTGCCAGCAGCCAATTTACAGGGGGCGCGAATAACATTCAGTACTTC
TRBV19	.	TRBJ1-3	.	CASSPISGNTIYF	TGTGCCAGTAGTCCCATTTCTGGAAACACCATATATTTT
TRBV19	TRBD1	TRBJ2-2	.	CASRLGGANTGELFF	TGTGCCAGTAGATTAGGGGGCGCGAACACCGGGGAGCTGTTTTTT
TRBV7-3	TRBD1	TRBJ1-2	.	CASSPTGGANYGYTF	TGTGCCAGCAGCCCTACAGGGGGCGCTAACTATGGCTACACCTTC
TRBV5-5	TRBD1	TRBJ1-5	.	CASSSSGGHNQPQHF	TGTGCCAGCAGCTCCTCAGGGGGCCACAATCAGCCCCAGCATTTT
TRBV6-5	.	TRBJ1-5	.	CASSSEMNQPQHF	TGTGCCAGCAGTTCTGAGATGAATCAGCCCCAGCATTTT
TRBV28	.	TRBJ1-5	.	CASSDRLSNQPQHF	TGTGCCAGCAGTGACAGGTTGAGCAATCAGCCCCAGCATTTT
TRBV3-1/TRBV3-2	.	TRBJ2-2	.	CASRQRWTGELFF	TGTGCCAGCAGGCAGCGTTGGACCGGGGAGCTGTTTTTT
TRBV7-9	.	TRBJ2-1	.	CASSPPRADNEQFF	TGTGCCAGCAGCCCGCCGAGAGCGGACAATGAGCAGTTCTTC
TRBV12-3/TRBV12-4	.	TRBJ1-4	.	CATEAGDEKLFF	TGTGCCACCGAGGCGGGGGATGAAAAACTGTTTTTT
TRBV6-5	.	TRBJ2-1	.	CASSLGQNSYNEQFF	TGTGCCAGCAGTTTAGGACAGAACTCCTACAATGAGCAGTTCTTC
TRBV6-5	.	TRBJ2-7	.	CASSSGPGVKYF	TGTGCCAGCAGTTCGGGGCCAGGGGTTAAGTACTTC
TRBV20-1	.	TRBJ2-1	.	CSASGEFKQFF	TGCAGTGCTAGCGGGGAATTTAAGCAGTTCTTC
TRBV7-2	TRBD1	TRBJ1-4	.	CASSPEAGQGGKKLFF	TGTGCCAGCAGCCCGGAGGCGGGACAGGGTGGGAAAAAACTGTTTTTT
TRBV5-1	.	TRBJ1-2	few	CASSLDGALGGRGYTF	TGCGCCAGCAGCTTAGACGGTGCCCTGGGGGGTCGTGGCTACACCTTC
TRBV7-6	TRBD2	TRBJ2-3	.	CASSLGGSGSTDTQYF	TGTGCCAGCAGCTTAGGGGGTAGCGGGAGCACAGATACGCAGTATTTT
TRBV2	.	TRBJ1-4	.	CASSEVVTGRLNEKLFF	TGTGCCAGCAGTGAAGTCGTGACAGGACGGCTTAATGAAAAACTGTTTTTT
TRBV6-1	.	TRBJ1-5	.	CASSEMAGAGGNQPQHF	TGTGCCAGCAGTGAAATGGCAGGGGCGGGCGGCAATCAGCCCCAGCATTTT
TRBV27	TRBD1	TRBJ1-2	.	CASSLSPTGDGYTF	TGTGCCAGCAGTTTATCCCCGACAGGGGATGGCTACACCTTC
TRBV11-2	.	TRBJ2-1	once	CASSLSAGAYNEQFF	TGTGCCAGCAGCTTATCGGCGGGCGCCTACAATGAGCAGTTCTTC
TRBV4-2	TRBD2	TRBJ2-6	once	CASSQVGGAGGANVLTF	TGTGCCAGCAGCCAAGTCGGGGGGGCCGGTGGGGCCAACGTCCTGACTTTC
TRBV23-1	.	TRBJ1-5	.	CASSQDNPGAYQPQHF	TGCGCCAGCAGTCAAGATAACCCTGGGGCCTATCAGCCCCAGCATTTT
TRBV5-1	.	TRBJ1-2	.	CASSTQGPGDYGYTF	TGCGCCAGCAGCACACAGGGACCTGGGGACTATGGCTACACCTTC
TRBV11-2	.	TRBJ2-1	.	CASSLLGNEQFF	TGTGCCAGCAGCTTACTAGGCAATGAGCAGTTCTTC
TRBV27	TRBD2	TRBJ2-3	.	CATRAYSGVHVTQYF	TGTGCCACCCGAGCATATAGCGGGGTGCATGTTACGCAGTATTTT
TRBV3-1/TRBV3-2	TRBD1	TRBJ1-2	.	CASSQGFNRGGYGYTF	TGTGCCAGCAGCCAAGGATTTAACAGGGGGGGCTATGGCTACACCTTC
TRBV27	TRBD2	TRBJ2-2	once	CASSPLGLAGSNTGELFF	TGTGCCAGCAGTCCCTTGGGACTAGCGGGATCGAACACCGGGGAGCTGTTTTTT
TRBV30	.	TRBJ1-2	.	CAWSGGQSDYGYTF	TGTGCCTGGAGTGGGGGGCAGTCGGACTATGGCTACACCTTC
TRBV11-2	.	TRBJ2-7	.	CASSLLQGYEQYF	TGTGCCAGCAGCTTGCTACAGGGTTACGAGCAGTACTTC
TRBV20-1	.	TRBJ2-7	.	CSGRGSGEQYF	TGCAGTGGGAGGGGCAGCGGCGAGCAGTACTTC